The subject of this entry is one T cell receptor beta chain. Its target is unknown. TCRdb fed the reads into MiXCR, producing one record per CDR3 protein. The sample has 55,000 to 85,000 distinct CDR3 sequences, roughly 22% seen once. Trimming removed 7 bases at V and 1 base at J, with 19 bases between. This CDR3 has 17 amino acids. Germline V gene sequence: CDR1 MNHEY, CDR2 SVGEGT. This sample was taken from a study of T cell repertoires in cytomegalovirus infection. Study results and caveats: In two of eight donors, the top clonotype was HLA-C-restricted CMV-specific.

This material consisted of CD8+ T cells from cultured PBMCs, taken from culture after CMV antigen stimulation. The receptor's source is a human donor in good health (CMV status not recorded). Some clones in this sample may be carry-over from other donors' samples. V and J are TRBV6-2 or TRBV6-3 and TRBJ2-2, with a possible D match to TRBD1 (7 bases). CDR3 amino acids: CASTLLAGTVNTGELFF. The CDR3 nucleotides are TGTGCCAGCACCCTACTCGCGGGGACAGTGAACACCGGGGAGCTGTTTTTT.